This TCR beta chain was obtained from a study of blood T cell repertoires in COVID-19. Germline CDR1 and CDR2: SEHNR and FQNEAQ (reference sequence). V shed 4 bases and J 4 bases; nucleotides not matched to a gene: 5. The CDR3 runs 14 residues. Per the study methods: The authors estimated nucleated cell counts from reference gene primer amplification. TCRdb keeps only in-frame clones here, not all; method: immunoSEQ multiplex PCR. Clonal size and the V and J genes are those of that table, whereas D and trimming came from the DNA. The sample carries about 95,000 clones, 70% to 85% recorded once. The origin of this receptor is a human donor in a cohort sampled during active COVID-19. Sequenced: peripheral blood. This sequence joins TRBV7-9 and TRBJ1-1; 8 bases align to TRBD1. The CDR3 DNA is TGTGCCAGCAGCTCGCAGGGGGCAGTCACTGAAGCTTTCTTT. Amino acid sequence: CASSSQGAVTEAFF.